The rows below give T cell receptor beta chains drawn from one sample of a study of tumor-infiltrating lymphocytes in primary liver carcinoma. TCRdb fed the multiplex PCR reads into MiXCR, producing one record per CDR3 protein. The sample carries 100,000 or so distinct CDR3 sequences, 69% recorded once. Specimen: liver tumor tissue from sampling region 5. The receptors come from a woman aged 60-75 years with primary liver carcinoma and hepatitis B virus infection. The CDR3 runs from the conserved cysteine through the conserved F or W. A D gene is named only where the DNA matches it firmly. Not all rows give a size; the values are once, few, many and, for expanded clones, a class.

d_call: NA; v_call: TRBV11-2; j_call: TRBJ2-1; clone_size: once; cdr3_aa: CASGLGVGAGNEQFF; cdr3_nt: TGTGCCAGCGGCTTAGGGGTGGGGGCAGGCAATGAGCAGTTCTTC
d_call: NA; v_call: TRBV29-1; j_call: TRBJ2-2; clone_size: NA; cdr3_aa: CRVVSQNTGELFF; cdr3_nt: TGCAGGGTTGTGAGCCAGAATACCGGGGAGCTGTTTTTT
d_call: NA; v_call: TRBV28; j_call: TRBJ2-1; clone_size: many; cdr3_aa: CASNRVNEQFF; cdr3_nt: TGTGCCAGCAACAGGGTCAATGAGCAGTTCTTC
d_call: NA; v_call: TRBV12-3/TRBV12-4; j_call: TRBJ1-1; clone_size: NA; cdr3_aa: CANTTRGTEAFF; cdr3_nt: TGTGCCAACACCACAAGGGGCACTGAAGCTTTCTTT
d_call: NA; v_call: TRBV6-2/TRBV6-3; j_call: TRBJ2-3; clone_size: NA; cdr3_aa: CASSLSPDSTDTQYF; cdr3_nt: TGTGCCAGCAGCCTATCCCCGGACAGCACAGATACGCAGTATTTT
d_call: NA; v_call: TRBV6-1; j_call: TRBJ1-5; clone_size: NA; cdr3_aa: CASCEDGGGNQPQHF; cdr3_nt: TGTGCCAGCTGTGAAGATGGAGGAGGCAATCAGCCCCAGCATTTT
d_call: NA; v_call: TRBV6-5; j_call: TRBJ2-5; clone_size: NA; cdr3_aa: CASSHSKGFQETQNF; cdr3_nt: TGTGCCAGCAGTCACTCGAAAGGGTTCCAAGAGACCCAGAACTTC
d_call: TRBD1; v_call: TRBV14; j_call: TRBJ2-5; clone_size: NA; cdr3_aa: CASMQGTGWQETQYF; cdr3_nt: TGTGCCAGCATGCAAGGGACAGGCTGGCAGGAGACCCAGTACTTC
d_call: NA; v_call: TRBV4-2; j_call: TRBJ2-1; clone_size: NA; cdr3_aa: CASSRSSNEQFF; cdr3_nt: TGTGCCAGCAGCCGGTCTAGCAATGAGCAGTTCTTC
d_call: NA; v_call: TRBV5-4; j_call: TRBJ1-1; clone_size: NA; cdr3_aa: CASSFGLGREDTEASF; cdr3_nt: TGTGCTAGCAGCTTCGGACTTGGGCGGGAGGATACTGAAGCTTCCTTT
d_call: NA; v_call: TRBV11-2; j_call: TRBJ1-2; clone_size: NA; cdr3_aa: CASSLDPIRAPRYGYTF; cdr3_nt: TGTGCCAGTAGCCTAGATCCGATCAGGGCGCCGCGCTATGGCTACACCTTC
d_call: TRBD2; v_call: TRBV7-8; j_call: TRBJ2-7; clone_size: once; cdr3_aa: CASSSSGLVVYFEQYF; cdr3_nt: TGTGCCAGCAGCTCATCGGGACTAGTAGTTTACTTCGAGCAGTACTTC
d_call: NA; v_call: TRBV6-1; j_call: TRBJ1-2; clone_size: NA; cdr3_aa: CASRFGNTNYDYTF; cdr3_nt: TGTGCCAGCAGATTTGGCAACACTAACTATGACTACACCTTC